The entry below describes one T cell receptor (beta chain). This clone was picked up a small number of times. Its antigen is not yet known. Base-call qualities are not available, and no considerably larger clone is one nucleotide away. The method behind the library was the immunoSEQ multiplex PCR assay. For the multiplex PCR, a mixture combining 60 forward primers for TCR Vbeta segments and 13 reverse primers for TCR Jbeta segments was used. The CDR3 region of rearranged TCR beta genes was amplified from genomic DNA by a multiplex PCR assay. Amplified TCR beta libraries were sequenced as 87-base-pair reads on the Illumina HiSeq System. On the study's bioinformatics: A later analysis counted approximately 74 million unique TCR beta chains across the 666 repertoires, and 10 million to 11 million of these chains were shared by at least two donors. To remove PCR and sequencing errors, raw reads were error-corrected and collapsed into unique sequences using a nearest-neighbor algorithm that merged closely related sequences. Alignment of CDR3 sequences to IMGT reference sequences was used to assign V, D and J gene segments. For a sequence to be retained, at least a six-nucleotide match to both a V gene segment and a J gene segment was required. Rearrangements were classified as productive when the CDR3 lacked stop codons and remained in frame with V and J, and all other rearrangements were classified as non-productive. CDR3 was defined according to IMGT convention as the region running from the second conserved V-encoded cysteine to the conserved J-encoded phenylalanine. The earlier analysis of about 590 of the donors excluded sequences that lacked an unambiguous match to a single V gene segment. In an earlier analysis of some 590 of the donors, a V segment was called functional when productive rearrangements were above 56.7%, and segregating when the standard deviation between donors exceeded 5%. To diagnose cytomegalovirus status from the catalog of TCR beta chain sequences, a statistical classification framework was built. V and J gene assignment, in a later analysis, came from comparing TCR nucleotide sequences with IMGT/GENE-DB human TR gene sequences. The TCRdist pipeline was used in a later analysis to assign CDR3 sequences and most-parsimonious VDJ recombination scenarios. In a later analysis, each TCR beta chain was defined by its CDR3 amino acid sequence together with its V-gene family, and reads without a unique V-gene family were excluded. As a way to deal with suspected cross-contamination and a sequencing artifact, a later analysis dropped 450 to 700 nucleotide sequences that were highly shared and had low generation probability. A later analysis calculated a clonal expansion index for each public chain from normalized within-repertoire ranks of inferred template counts. In a later analysis, generation probabilities were computed with a VDJ recombination model fitted to out-of-frame rearrangements, and the resulting probabilities were checked against IGoR. A later analysis scored TCR-TCR, TCR-HLA and TCR-CMV co-occurrence with hypergeometric tests, applying a repertoire-size bias correction to TCR pairs. A later analysis estimated false discovery rates by permuting HLA or CMV assignments 20 times. In a later analysis, co-occurring TCRs were grouped using DBSCAN, with TCRdist sequence similarity added in when clustering inside HLA-allele-positive subsets. Co-occurrence clustering excluded repertoires with fewer than 30,000 or more than 120,000 public chains, plus five with anomalous nucleotide sharing. The clones in this table, taken by TCRdb from immuneACCESS, are in-frame only. Not every clone is retained; where verified, under half of the shortfall comes from an unresolved V gene, and the cause of the rest is unknown. V, J and clone size are those of that table, while D and trimming were read from the DNA. The sample table holds more than 80,000 clones, of which 64% were seen once. About 2.3% of the sample lies in the top ten.

V has 3 bases trimmed and J has 5 bases trimmed; junction bases matching no gene number 12. The CDR3 spans 16 residues, from the cysteine through the phenylalanine. This entry keeps only the CDR3 DNA: 48 bases, framed from base 1. CDR1 and CDR2, per the germline V gene (reference sequence), are MNHEY and SMNVEV. The sample belongs to a study of cytomegalovirus exposure and HLA in healthy donors (dated by TCRdb to the late 2010s). Background for the entire study: According to an earlier analysis of a few hundred of the donors, 150 million to 200 million T cells yielded over 90 million unique TCR beta sequences and 276 Gb of sequence data. Approximately 300 gigabases of sequencing data and around 90 million unique TCR sequences made up an early release that covered nearly 650 HLA-typed donors. Of the roughly 400 genotyped donors, less than 85% were placed in the genetic ancestry cluster associated with self-reported Caucasian donors. The study aimed to test whether signatures of past pathogen exposure could be identified by cataloging public T cell receptors. The study used immunosequencing to profile the T cell repertoires of under 700 subjects and linked those repertoires to cytomegalovirus serostatus. Along with the approximately 700-subject first cohort, a separate validation cohort of more than 90 different subjects was used. High-throughput TCR immunosequencing, statistical association of individual TCRs with disease status, and machine learning were combined to predict cytomegalovirus infection status. In a later analysis, previously published TCR beta repertoires from several hundred donors were re-analyzed and high-resolution HLA genotyping was added so that TCR occurrence patterns could be studied. In the later analysis, no new phenotypic data were used to find candidate immune exposures; instead, reliance was placed on TCR beta sequences and their occurrence across donors. In an earlier analysis of 587 of the donors, high-throughput TCR beta sequencing was used to judge whether each TCR beta V gene segment behaved as functional or pseudogenic. Alongside the repertoire data, information on donor age, sex, ethnicity and CMV serostatus was compiled. A later genetic analysis took genome-wide SNP genotypes for about 65% of the roughly 670 donors and used that subset as a discovery cohort. Every repertoire in the discovery cohort had been generated on one and the same sequencing platform. HLA typing included class I and class II loci at four-digit resolution. Typing coverage differed by locus: A, B, C, DRB1 and DQB1 were typed in about 620-630 donors, DQA1 in about 500, DPA1 in 600 to 610, and DPB1 in just under 490. Because of strong linkage in the cohort, four to six DR-DQ haplotypes were treated as single units for association and clustering. Among 398 genotyped donors of the cohort, an average of around 240,000 unique TCR beta nucleotide sequences was sequenced per donor, of which about 18% were non-productive. The research as a whole found: Three of the identified cytomegalovirus-associated TCR beta chains were confirmed in vitro to be specific for cytomegalovirus antigens. Correlated functional status among segregating V segments might reflect linkage disequilibrium, but an unknown experimental factor could not be ruled out. Because counts were too low, 15 to 20 rarely observed V segments, including chromosome 9 orphons, were left out of the earlier analysis of 500 to 750 of the donors. In a later analysis, most CMV-associated TCR beta chains were found to appear HLA-restricted, with HLA associations seemingly driven largely by CMV exposure. The authors suggested that the approach could potentially be generalized to other disease states and immunological phenotypes. Compared with equally common non-associated chains, HLA-associated TCR beta chains in a later analysis were more clonally expanded and had lower generation probabilities. In a later genetic analysis, a missense DCLRE1C variant was associated with V-gene and J-gene trimming of TCR beta chains, and the association was replicated in an independent cohort. Cytomegalovirus status was reported to be diagnosed by the classifier with high specificity and sensitivity in both the original and validation cohorts. Because some donors lacked HLA typing at each locus, the association tests relied only on the typed subset. CMV serostatus was the only immune exposure information available for the cohort. Strong co-occurrence of HLA alleles, especially DR and DQ, made assigning TCR associations to individual alleles difficult. In this cohort, only TCR beta chains were sequenced, and detectable features were limited by the absence of alpha or paired-chain data. An earlier analysis of approximately 500 of the donors showed that most TCR beta V segments appeared in productive rearrangements either about 87% or about 30% of the time, which broadly matched IMGT annotations. According to a later analysis, TCR association rates differed among HLA loci, with DRB1 alleles showing the most associated TCRs and HLA-C alleles showing the fewest. A cluster of highly shared sequence variants was judged likely to represent a technical artifact of the sequencing pipeline. According to a later genetic analysis, donors in an Asian-associated ancestry cluster had fewer N-insertions in productive TCRs than the approximately 630-donor mean. Most TCR sequences were seen in very few donors, while some public TCRs were found in many individuals. The presence/absence analyses assumed that sequencing depth was roughly uniform across donors, and that assumption may not be true. The study listed approximately 160 TCR beta chains as associated with cytomegalovirus. A further reported finding was that TCR beta sequences accurately predicted the HLA-A and HLA-B alleles for most subjects in the first cohort. A later analysis associated some 17,000 TCR beta sequences with specific HLA alleles at a false discovery rate of 0.05. Because the 87-base-pair reads could not distinguish some IMGT-functional V segments, including TRBV6-2 and TRBV6-3, those segments were excluded. A later analysis reported that several top co-occurrence clusters appeared linked to parvovirus B19, influenza, CMV and Epstein-Barr virus.

The cohort was made up of roughly 670 healthy bone marrow donors. At the time of sampling, every cohort member was nominally healthy, though immune exposures that went unrecorded were likely present. Of the 690 or so cohort members, roughly 290 had a positive CMV serostatus and 350 to 450 had a negative one, while no CMV serostatus was recorded for the donor. Every donor gave a peripheral blood sample, and the peripheral blood mononuclear cells from that sample were used for TCR beta sequencing. Genomic DNA was extracted from the blood cell samples with the Qiagen DNeasy Blood Extraction Kit. What was sequenced was PBMCs. The receptor comes from a human donor in good health. This receptor chain uses TRBV27 and TRBJ2-5; TRBD1 aligns with 7 central bases. This receptor carries the CDR3 CASSLRARQGMETQYF. The bases read TGTGCCAGCAGTTTGAGAGCCCGACAGGGAATGGAGACCCAGTACTTC.